This paragraph covers one T cell receptor (beta chain) sequence. Its antigen is still unknown. Source study methods: Sequence data from immunoSEQ were junction-only and lacked quality scores; consequently, filtering differed. Assay: immunoSEQ multiplex PCR; the TCRdb copy retains only in-frame clones and omits some. V, J and clone size derive from that table, while D and trimming were established from the DNA sequence. The table has roughly 2 million clones, about 95% seen once; the top ten hold about 1.1%. This sample is drawn from a study of shared clonotypes between healthy human individuals. Findings and limits, study-wide: Investigators expected sequencing depth to affect clonotype sharing among donors. Naive subsets generally had larger estimated richness than memory subsets.

Naive CD8 cells comprised CD45RO-negative, CCR7-positively selected cells, excluding terminally differentiated effector memory CD45RA+ cells. Sequenced sample: naive CD8+ T cells sorted from blood. This receptor was identified in a man between 18 and 29 years old in good health.

The CDR3 is CASSSGQGVYYEQYF. In nucleotides, the CDR3 is TGTGCCAGCAGCTCCGGACAGGGAGTCTACTACGAGCAGTACTTC. The rearrangement uses TRBV7-2 and TRBJ2-7, with 8 bases that match TRBD1. Germline assignment: CDR1 SGHTA and CDR2 FQGNSA. The J segment lost 3 bases and the V segment lost 4 bases, leaving 8 bases of the junction unmatched. The CDR3 has 15 amino acids.